A selection of T cell receptor beta chains follows, all from one sample in a study of T cells in Graves' hyperthyroidism and ophthalmopathy. In TCRdb, the multiplex PCR reads were re-called with MiXCR into one record per CDR3 protein. The sample yields about 590,000 distinct CDR3 sequences, about 15% seen once. The sequencing input was blood. These receptors came from a woman aged 25-40 years with Graves' hyperthyroidism. Both conserved end residues are part of each CDR3. D genes are given only for firm matches. Clone size is not always given. Where it is, it says once, few, many or a class for expanded clones.

J	D	V	size	CDR3	DNA
TRBJ1-1	-	TRBV5-6	-	CASSLPSSATEAFF	TGTGCCAGCAGCTTGCCCAGTTCGGCCACTGAAGCTTTCTTT
TRBJ2-1	-	TRBV19	-	CASSINNLGLGPYNEQFF	TGTGCCAGTAGTATTAACAACCTCGGTCTCGGCCCCTACAATGAGCAGTTCTTC
TRBJ2-5	-	TRBV5-1	few	CATKPGEIQETQYF	TGCGCCACTAAGCCGGGGGAAATACAAGAGACCCAGTACTTC
TRBJ1-4	-	TRBV6-5	-	CASSYPGNEKLFF	TGTGCCAGCAGTTACCCGGGCAATGAAAAACTGTTTTTT
TRBJ2-7	-	TRBV7-9	many	CASSQEGDSNEQYF	TGTGCCAGCAGCCAGGAAGGGGACTCGAACGAGCAGTACTTC
TRBJ2-3	TRBD2	TRBV11-1	medium-sized	CASSSPSPSGSTDTQYF	TGTGCCAGCAGCTCCCCTTCCCCTAGCGGAAGCACAGATACGCAGTATTTT
TRBJ2-3	TRBD2	TRBV10-3	many	CAISDGVAGQLMGTDTQYF	TGTGCCATCAGTGACGGGGTAGCGGGCCAACTTATGGGCACAGATACGCAGTATTTT
TRBJ2-7	TRBD1	TRBV7-9	many	CASSTWDSSYEQYF	TGTGCCAGCAGCACCTGGGACAGCTCCTACGAGCAGTACTTC
TRBJ2-2	TRBD1	TRBV4-1	few	CASSQDGQGAAGELFF	TGCGCCAGCAGCCAAGATGGGCAGGGGGCCGCCGGGGAGCTGTTTTTT
TRBJ1-4	-	TRBV6-1	few	CVSSPATGRGEKLFF	TGTGTCAGCAGTCCCGCTACAGGGAGGGGCGAAAAACTGTTTTTT
TRBJ1-5	TRBD1	TRBV28	many	CASRFFRTGGFNQPQHF	TGTGCCAGCAGGTTCTTTCGGACAGGGGGCTTCAATCAGCCCCAGCATTTT
TRBJ1-1	-	TRBV27	many	CASSLWDMNTEAFF	TGTGCCAGCAGTTTATGGGATATGAACACTGAAGCTTTCTTT
TRBJ2-7	-	TRBV27	few	CASSLRFRYEQYF	TGTGCCAGCAGTTTAAGGTTCCGGTACGAGCAGTACTTC
TRBJ1-4	-	TRBV20-1	many	CSARVGVAGREKLFF	TGCAGTGCTAGAGTTGGTGTGGCAGGGAGAGAAAAACTGTTTTTT
TRBJ2-1	-	TRBV29-1	few	CSVRGMGNEQFF	TGCAGCGTTCGCGGGATGGGGAATGAGCAGTTCTTC
TRBJ1-1	-	TRBV5-1	-	CASSWGLGGVSEAFF	TGCGCCAGCAGCTGGGGTCTGGGAGGCGTCTCTGAAGCTTTCTTT
TRBJ2-3	-	TRBV28	many	CASITGWGTDTQYF	TGTGCCAGCATCACAGGGTGGGGCACAGATACGCAGTATTTT
TRBJ1-2	TRBD1	TRBV20-1	many	CSARDQGANGYTF	TGCAGTGCTAGAGATCAGGGGGCTAATGGCTACACCTTC
TRBJ1-6	-	TRBV2	many	CASSVRLLFYNSPLHF	TGTGCCAGCAGTGTTCGCCTCCTCTTCTATAATTCACCCCTCCACTTT
TRBJ2-7	-	TRBV19	few	CASSSRVTERQYF	TGTGCCAGTAGCTCGAGGGTTACAGAACGGCAGTACTTC
TRBJ2-1	TRBD2	TRBV7-3	many	CASSLTRTSGRAEQFF	TGTGCCAGCAGCTTAACGAGGACTAGCGGGAGAGCCGAGCAGTTCTTC
TRBJ2-2	-	TRBV18	few	CASSPPSTNTGELFF	TGTGCCAGCTCACCCCCCAGTACGAACACCGGGGAGCTGTTTTTT
TRBJ1-4	-	TRBV6-1	-	CASSERGRGGEKLFF	TGTGCCAGCAGTGAGCGCGGCAGGGGTGGCGAAAAACTGTTTTTT
TRBJ2-5	-	TRBV18	many	CASSPPPGRSSTQYF	TGTGCCAGCTCACCACCACCCGGACGGTCATCGACCCAGTACTTC
TRBJ2-7	-	TRBV10-3	many	CAISESNQVWYEQYF	TGTGCCATCAGTGAGTCGAATCAAGTGTGGTACGAGCAGTACTTC
TRBJ2-1	-	TRBV20-1	many	CSARDLYEQFF	TGCAGTGCTAGAGATTTGTATGAGCAGTTCTTC
TRBJ1-4	-	TRBV6-1	many	CASSRGGMAEKLFF	TGTGCCAGCAGTCGGGGGGGAATGGCTGAAAAACTGTTTTTT
TRBJ2-7	TRBD1	TRBV11-2	many	CASSPGQAAYEQYF	TGTGCCAGCAGCCCGGGACAGGCAGCCTACGAGCAGTACTTC
TRBJ2-3	TRBD2	TRBV30	few	CAWMLAGVIGDTQYF	TGTGCCTGGATGCTAGCGGGAGTGATCGGGGATACGCAGTATTTT
TRBJ2-4	-	TRBV18	-	CASSRSARVGGENIQYF	TGTGCCAGCTCTCGATCCGCCCGGGTCGGAGGAGAAAACATTCAGTACTTC
TRBJ2-2	TRBD2	TRBV11-2	few	CASSLVYSRGLGATGELFF	TGTGCCAGCAGCTTAGTGTACTCTAGGGGACTAGGGGCCACCGGGGAGCTGTTTTTT
TRBJ2-7	TRBD2	TRBV6-2/TRBV6-3	many	CASSDVASGLYEQYF	TGTGCCAGCAGCGATGTTGCTAGCGGCCTCTACGAGCAGTACTTC
TRBJ2-5	TRBD2	TRBV28	many	CAITKGREGKTQYF	TGTGCCATAACAAAGGGCAGGGAGGGGAAGACCCAGTACTTC
TRBJ1-6	-	TRBV11-2	many	CASSPRTVNSPLHF	TGTGCCAGCAGCCCTCGGACAGTTAATTCACCCCTCCACTTT
TRBJ1-3	TRBD1	TRBV5-5	few	CASSVGTGVDTIYF	TGTGCCAGCAGTGTCGGGACAGGGGTCGACACCATATATTTT
TRBJ2-5	TRBD2	TRBV7-9	few	CASSPLGLAQPGAETQYF	TGTGCCAGCAGCCCACTCGGACTAGCGCAACCCGGAGCGGAGACCCAGTACTTC
TRBJ1-4	TRBD1	TRBV14	-	CASSHQDLTGTSWSEKLFF	TGTGCCAGCAGCCACCAAGATTTGACAGGGACGAGTTGGAGTGAAAAACTGTTTTTT
TRBJ2-2	TRBD1	TRBV19	-	CASSIWGQWTGELFF	TGTGCCAGTAGTATATGGGGACAGTGGACCGGGGAGCTGTTTTTT
TRBJ2-1	-	TRBV28	many	CASSLWRDSYNEQFF	TGTGCCAGCAGTTTATGGCGGGACTCCTACAATGAGCAGTTCTTC
TRBJ1-3	-	TRBV11-2	few	CASSFFRTAGNTIYF	TGTGCCAGCAGCTTTTTCAGGACAGCTGGAAACACCATATATTTT
TRBJ1-1	-	TRBV5-1	many	CASRGEDGVNTEAFF	TGCGCCAGCAGAGGGGAAGACGGAGTGAACACTGAAGCTTTCTTT
TRBJ2-2	-	TRBV3-1	-	CASSQRGPGYTGELFF	TGTGCCAGCAGCCAACGAGGTCCGGGTTACACCGGGGAGCTGTTTTTT
TRBJ1-1	-	TRBV7-3	few	CASSLRAGIEGTEAFF	TGTGCCAGCAGCTTAAGGGCAGGGATAGAGGGCACTGAAGCTTTCTTT
TRBJ2-7	-	TRBV11-2	many	CASSRAYEQYF	TGTGCCAGCAGCCGCGCCTACGAGCAGTACTTC
TRBJ2-3	TRBD2	TRBV20-1	-	CSARRELGDTQYF	TGCAGTGCTAGGCGGGAGCTGGGAGATACGCAGTATTTT